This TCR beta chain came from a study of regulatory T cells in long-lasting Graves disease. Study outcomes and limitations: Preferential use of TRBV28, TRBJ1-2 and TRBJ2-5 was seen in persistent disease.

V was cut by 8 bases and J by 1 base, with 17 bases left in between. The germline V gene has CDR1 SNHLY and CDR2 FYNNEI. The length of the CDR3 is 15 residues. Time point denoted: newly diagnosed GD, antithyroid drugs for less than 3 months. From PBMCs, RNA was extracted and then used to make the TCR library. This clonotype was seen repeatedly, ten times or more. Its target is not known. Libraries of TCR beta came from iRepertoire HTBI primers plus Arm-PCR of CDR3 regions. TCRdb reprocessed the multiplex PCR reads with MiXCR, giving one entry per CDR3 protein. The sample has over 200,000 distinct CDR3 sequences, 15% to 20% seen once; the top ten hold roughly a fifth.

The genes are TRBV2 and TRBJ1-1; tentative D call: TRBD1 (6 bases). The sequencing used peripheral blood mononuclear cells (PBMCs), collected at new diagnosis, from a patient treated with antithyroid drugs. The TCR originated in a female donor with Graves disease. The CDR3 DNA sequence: TGTGCCAGCCGTCTCACAGGGATTTGGAACACTGAAGCTTTCTTT. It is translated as CASRLTGIWNTEAFF.